This is a list of T cell receptor beta chains from one sample in a study of T cells after posttransplantation cyclophosphamide. TCRdb's table, derived via immunoSEQ multiplex PCR, lists solely in-frame clones and lacks some. The sample holds more than 9,000 clones, and no clone turns up only once. The material was PBMCs, obtained after allogeneic stem cell transplant with posttransplant cyclophosphamide. These receptors all stem from a female patient in her 40s who received an allogeneic stem cell transplant from a related donor, was CMV-positive, and had no GVHD. Part of the T cell pool may stem from the graft donor. The conserved cysteine and the conserved F or W are not part of the CDR3 here. The order of the fields is J gene, V gene, D gene, CDR3 protein. D genes are given only for firm matches.

TRBJ1-2,TRBV12-5,TRBD1,ASGPGTGRNGYT
TRBJ2-7,TRBV14,TRBD1,ASSRGDRDRGHEQY
TRBJ2-6,TRBV29-1,TRBD1,SARHGTGISGANVLT
TRBJ2-3,TRBV6-4,-,ASRQTSTDTQY
TRBJ2-7,TRBV5-5,-,ASTIRGQGLEQY
TRBJ2-2,TRBV19,TRBD2,ASSPGRTSGSTGELF
TRBJ1-1,TRBV10-3,-,AISPGNTEAF
TRBJ2-5,TRBV6-5,TRBD1,ASSYSGVGGEETQY
-,TRBV5-1,-,ASSWVRGTHYEQY
TRBJ2-1,TRBV11-2,TRBD2,ASSLEGLAGLEQF
TRBJ1-1,TRBV30,-,AWSVDRGWTEAF
TRBJ2-7,TRBV27,-,ASSFQPSSYEQY
TRBJ2-7,TRBV4-1,TRBD1,ASSQVGTGGYEQY
TRBJ2-7,TRBV30,TRBD2,AGMAGTSGRANEQY
TRBJ1-5,TRBV7-9,-,ASSGFTNQPQH
TRBJ2-3,TRBV19,-,ASSIGYRGARGYSTDTQY
TRBJ1-1,TRBV29-1,-,SAGLDTEAF